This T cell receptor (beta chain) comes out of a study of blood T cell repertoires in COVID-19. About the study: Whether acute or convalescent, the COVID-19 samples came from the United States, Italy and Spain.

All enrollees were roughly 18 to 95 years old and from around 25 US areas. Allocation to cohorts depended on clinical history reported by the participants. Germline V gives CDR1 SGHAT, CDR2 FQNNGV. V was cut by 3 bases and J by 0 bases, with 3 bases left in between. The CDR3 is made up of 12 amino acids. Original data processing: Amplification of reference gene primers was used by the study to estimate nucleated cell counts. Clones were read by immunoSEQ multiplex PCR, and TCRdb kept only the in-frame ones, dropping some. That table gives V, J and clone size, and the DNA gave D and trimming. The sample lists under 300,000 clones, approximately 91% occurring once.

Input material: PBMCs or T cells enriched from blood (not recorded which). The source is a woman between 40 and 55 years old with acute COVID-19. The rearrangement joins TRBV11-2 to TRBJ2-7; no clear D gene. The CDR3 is CASSFSSYEQYF. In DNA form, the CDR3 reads TGTGCCAGCAGCTTTAGCTCCTACGAGCAGTACTTC. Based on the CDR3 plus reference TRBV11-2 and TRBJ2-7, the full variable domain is EAGVAQSPRYKIIEKRQSVAFWCNPISGHATLYWYQQILGQGPKLLIQFQNNGVVDDSQLPKDRFSAERLKGVDSTLKIQPAKLEDSAVYLCASSFSSYEQYFGPGTRLTVT.